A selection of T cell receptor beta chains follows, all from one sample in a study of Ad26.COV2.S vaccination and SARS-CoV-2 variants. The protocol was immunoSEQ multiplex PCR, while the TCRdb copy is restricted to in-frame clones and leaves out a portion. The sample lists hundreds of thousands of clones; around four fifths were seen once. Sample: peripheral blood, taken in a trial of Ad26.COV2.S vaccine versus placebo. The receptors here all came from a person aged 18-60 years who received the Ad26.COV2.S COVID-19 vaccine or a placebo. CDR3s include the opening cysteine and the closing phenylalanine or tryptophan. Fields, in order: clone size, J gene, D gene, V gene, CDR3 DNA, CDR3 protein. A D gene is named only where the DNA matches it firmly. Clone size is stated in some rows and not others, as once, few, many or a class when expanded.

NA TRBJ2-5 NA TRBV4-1 TGCGCCAGCAGCCAAGAAATACAGGGTATGGAGACCCAGTACTTC CASSQEIQGMETQYF
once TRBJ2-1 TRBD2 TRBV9 TGTGCCAGCAGCGCCCTAGCGGCCAGCTCCTACAATGAGCAGTTCTTC CASSALAASSYNEQFF
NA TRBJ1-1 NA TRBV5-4 TGTGCCAGCAGCTTGAAGGGAAGTTGGACTGAAGCTTTCTTT CASSLKGSWTEAFF
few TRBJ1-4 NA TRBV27 TGTGCCAGCAGTTTAACGCCAACTAATGAAAAACTGTTTTTT CASSLTPTNEKLFF
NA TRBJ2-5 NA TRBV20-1 TGCAGTGCTAGTTCCGGGGGAACAGGGGTGGGGACCCAGTACTTC CSASSGGTGVGTQYF
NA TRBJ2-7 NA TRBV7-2 TGTGCCAGCAGCTCGATTACCAAGCAGTACTTC CASSSITKQYF
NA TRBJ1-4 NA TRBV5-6 TGTGCCAGCAGCTTTGACAGGTTTAATGAAAAACTGTTTTTT CASSFDRFNEKLFF
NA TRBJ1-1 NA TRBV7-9 TGTGCCAGCGCGAACACTGAAGCTTTCTTT CASANTEAFF
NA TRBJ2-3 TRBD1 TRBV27 TGTGCCAGCTCCAGGGGGCCCAAGGGCACAGATACGCAGTATTTT CASSRGPKGTDTQYF
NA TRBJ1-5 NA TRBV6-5 TGTGCCAGCAGTCTTGCGATGCCCCAGCCCCAGCATTTT CASSLAMPQPQHF
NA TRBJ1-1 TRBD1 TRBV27 TGTGCCAGCAGTTCCGACAGGGGGGGGAACACTGAAGCTTTCTTT CASSSDRGGNTEAFF
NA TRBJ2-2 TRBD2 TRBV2 TGTGCCAGCAGTGGGGCGGGAGGGAGCACCGGGGAGCTGTTTTTT CASSGAGGSTGELFF
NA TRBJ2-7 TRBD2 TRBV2 TGTGCCAGCAGTCTATTAGCGGGAGCGGGCGAGCAGTACTTC CASSLLAGAGEQYF
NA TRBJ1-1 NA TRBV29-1 TGCAGCGTAGCGACGTCGATGGGGAGCACTGAAGCTTTCTTT CSVATSMGSTEAFF
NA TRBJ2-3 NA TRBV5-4 TGTGCCAGCAGCTGGGGACTCGCAGATACGCAGTATTTT CASSWGLADTQYF
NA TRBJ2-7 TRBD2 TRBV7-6 TGTGCCAGCAGCTTATGGTTAGCGGGGAATTACGAGCAGTACTTC CASSLWLAGNYEQYF
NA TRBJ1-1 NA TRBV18 TGTGCCAGCTCACCCGTGGGCACTGAAGCTTTCTTT CASSPVGTEAFF
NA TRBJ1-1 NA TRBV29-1 TGCAGCGTGCTGTCCGGGAACACTGAAGCTTTCTTT CSVLSGNTEAFF
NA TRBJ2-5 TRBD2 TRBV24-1 TGTGCCACCAGTGATTTACCGGGACTAGGGGAGACCCAGTACTTC CATSDLPGLGETQYF
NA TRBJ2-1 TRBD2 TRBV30 TGTGCCTGGAAAGCTTCGCTTGCCTCTAGCGGGGTTAGGAATGAGCAGTTCTTC CAWKASLASSGVRNEQFF
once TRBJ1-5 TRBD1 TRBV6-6 TGTGCCAGCAGCCATACTAGACAGGGGGATAGACAGCCCCAGCATTTT CASSHTRQGDRQPQHF
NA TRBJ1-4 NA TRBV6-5 TGTGCCAGCAGTTACGCTACAGGGACTGAAAAACTGTTTTTT CASSYATGTEKLFF
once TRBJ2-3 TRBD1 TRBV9 TGTGCCAGCAGCGGCTTACAGGGGAAGATAGATACGCAGTATTTT CASSGLQGKIDTQYF
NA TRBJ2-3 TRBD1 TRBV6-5 TGTGCCAGCAGTTACGGAGAGGGGGCCGGGGATACGCAGTATTTT CASSYGEGAGDTQYF
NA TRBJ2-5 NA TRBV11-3 TGTGCCAGCAGCTCTCAGAAACAAGAGACCCAGTACTTC CASSSQKQETQYF
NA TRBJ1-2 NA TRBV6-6 TGTGCCAGCAGTTACCCGCCAGGGGCTAACTATGGCTACACCTTC CASSYPPGANYGYTF
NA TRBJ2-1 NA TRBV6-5 TGTGCCAGCAAGGGTGTAAATGAGCAGTTCTTC CASKGVNEQFF
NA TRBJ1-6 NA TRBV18 TGTGCCAGCTCAGCTGGTTTGCAAAATTCACCCCTCCACTTT CASSAGLQNSPLHF
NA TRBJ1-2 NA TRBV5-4 TGTGCCAGCAGCTTCGGTGGCGTGGGGGGCTACACCTTC CASSFGGVGGYTF
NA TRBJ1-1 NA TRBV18 TGTGCCAGCTCAGCCGGGACGGTGATGAACACTGAAGCTTTCTTT CASSAGTVMNTEAFF
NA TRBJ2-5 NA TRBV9 TGTGCCAGCAGCGTCCCGGGGGTGGAGACCCAGTACTTC CASSVPGVETQYF
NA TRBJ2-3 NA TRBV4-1 TGCGCCAGCAGCCCTGCCGTTGGATGGGGAGTTGGAGATACGCAGTATTTT CASSPAVGWGVGDTQYF
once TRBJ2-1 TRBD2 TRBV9 TGTGCCAGCAGCACGACTAGCGGGAGGGTAATCTACAATGAGCAGTTCTTC CASSTTSGRVIYNEQFF
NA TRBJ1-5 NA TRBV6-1 TGTGCCAGCAGTGAGACACTTAGACAGCCCCAGCATTTT CASSETLRQPQHF
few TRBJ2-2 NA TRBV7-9 TGTGCCAGCAGCTTAGGGCAGAACACCGGGGAGCTGTTTTTT CASSLGQNTGELFF
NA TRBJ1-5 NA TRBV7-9 TGTGCCAGCAGCCCAGGGGGCAATCAGCCCCAGCATTTT CASSPGGNQPQHF
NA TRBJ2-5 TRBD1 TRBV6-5 TGTGCCAGCAGTTACTCGTTCCGAGGGGGCCGAGAGACCCAGTACTTC CASSYSFRGGRETQYF
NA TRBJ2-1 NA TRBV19 TGTGCCAGTACCCTAATTATGAGGGGGTGGGTCGATGGGAATGAGCAGTTCTTC CASTLIMRGWVDGNEQFF
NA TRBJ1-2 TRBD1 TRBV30 TGTGCCTGGTACAGGGGGCTATTCTATGGCTACACCTTC CAWYRGLFYGYTF
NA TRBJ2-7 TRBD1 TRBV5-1 TGCGCCAGCAGCCGCGAACCCACGCCCCCGACAGGGGACATCTCCTACGAGCAGTACTTC CASSREPTPPTGDISYEQYF
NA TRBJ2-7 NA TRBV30 TGTGCCTGGAACTCCGTGTGGGGCAGCCCCTACGAGCAGTACTTC CAWNSVWGSPYEQYF
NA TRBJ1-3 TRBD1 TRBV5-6 TGTGCCAGCAGCTTACGAGCAGGGGGGGAAGGAAACACCATATATTTT CASSLRAGGEGNTIYF
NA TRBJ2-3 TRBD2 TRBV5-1 TGCGCCAGCAGCCGGACTAGCAGCACAGATACGCAGTATTTT CASSRTSSTDTQYF
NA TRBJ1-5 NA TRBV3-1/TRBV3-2 TGTGCCAGCAGCCTCACCCAAGAACAGCCCCAGCATTTT CASSLTQEQPQHF
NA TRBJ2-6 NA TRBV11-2 TGTGCCAGCAGCTTAGTTCGGGGTTCTGGGGCCAACGTCCTGACTTTC CASSLVRGSGANVLTF
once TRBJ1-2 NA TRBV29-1 TGCAGCGCCGGACAGAGGGGACCATATGGCTACACCTTC CSAGQRGPYGYTF
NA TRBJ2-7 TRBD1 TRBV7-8 TGTGCCAGCCGGCCCGGGACAGGGGTCTACGAGCAGTACTTC CASRPGTGVYEQYF
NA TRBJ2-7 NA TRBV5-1 TGCGCCAGCAGCCGGAGAGCGGGTCCCTACGAGCAGTACTTC CASSRRAGPYEQYF
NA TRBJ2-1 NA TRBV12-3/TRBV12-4 TGTGCCAGCAGTCCCAACGGGGTCAATGAGCAGTTCTTC CASSPNGVNEQFF
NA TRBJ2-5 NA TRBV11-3 TGTGCCAGCAGCTTAGTCAGGATGGAGGAGACCCAGTACTTC CASSLVRMEETQYF
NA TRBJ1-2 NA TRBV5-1 TGCGCCAGCAGCTCCGACAGTTATGGCTACACCTTC CASSSDSYGYTF
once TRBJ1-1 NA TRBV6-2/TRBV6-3 TGTGCCAGCAGTCCCCGGGGAGGCGGGATGGCTTTCTTT CASSPRGGGMAFF